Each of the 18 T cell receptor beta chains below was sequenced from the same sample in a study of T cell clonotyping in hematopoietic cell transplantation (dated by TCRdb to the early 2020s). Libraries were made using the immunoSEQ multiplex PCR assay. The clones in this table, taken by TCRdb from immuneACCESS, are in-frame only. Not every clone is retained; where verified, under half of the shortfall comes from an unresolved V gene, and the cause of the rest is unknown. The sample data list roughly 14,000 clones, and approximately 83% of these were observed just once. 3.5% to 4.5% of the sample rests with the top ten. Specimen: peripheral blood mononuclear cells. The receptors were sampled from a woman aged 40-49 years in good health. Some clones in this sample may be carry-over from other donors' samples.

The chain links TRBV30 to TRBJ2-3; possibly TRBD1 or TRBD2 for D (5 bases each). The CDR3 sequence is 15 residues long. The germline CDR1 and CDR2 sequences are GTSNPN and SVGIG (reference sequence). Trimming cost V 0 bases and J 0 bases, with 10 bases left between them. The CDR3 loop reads CAWSVPGASTDTQYF. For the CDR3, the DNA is TGTGCCTGGAGTGTTCCCGGGGCTAGCACAGATACGCAGTATTTT.

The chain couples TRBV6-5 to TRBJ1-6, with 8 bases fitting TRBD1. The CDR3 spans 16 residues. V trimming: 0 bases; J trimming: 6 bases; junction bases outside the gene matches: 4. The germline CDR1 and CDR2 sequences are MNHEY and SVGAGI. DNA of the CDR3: TGTGCCAGCAGTTACTCCTTCCAGGGGGCTAATTCACCCCTCCACTTT. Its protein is CASSYSFQGANSPLHF.

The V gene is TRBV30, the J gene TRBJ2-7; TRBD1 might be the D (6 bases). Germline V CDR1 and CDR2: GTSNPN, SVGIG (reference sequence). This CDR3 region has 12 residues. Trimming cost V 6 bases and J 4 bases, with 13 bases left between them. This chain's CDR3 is CACALQGYEQYF. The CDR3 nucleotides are TGTGCCTGCGCATTACAGGGATACGAGCAGTACTTC.

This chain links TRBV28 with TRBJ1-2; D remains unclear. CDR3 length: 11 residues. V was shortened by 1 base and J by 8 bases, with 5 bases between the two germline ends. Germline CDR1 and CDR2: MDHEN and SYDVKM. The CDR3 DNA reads TGTGCCAGCAGTTTATTCAGGGGCTACACCTTC. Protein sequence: CASSLFRGYTF.

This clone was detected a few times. CDR3 residues: CASSQDSRSEGQPQHF. As DNA, the CDR3 is TGTGCCAGCAGCCAAGATTCTCGCAGCGAGGGTCAGCCCCAGCATTTT. The rearrangement joins TRBV4-2 to TRBJ1-5, with D unclear. Looked up from germline, CDR1 is LGHNA and CDR2 is YNFKEQ. Deletions cut 0 bases from V and 6 bases from J, with 15 bases between. The CDR3 sequence is 16 residues long.

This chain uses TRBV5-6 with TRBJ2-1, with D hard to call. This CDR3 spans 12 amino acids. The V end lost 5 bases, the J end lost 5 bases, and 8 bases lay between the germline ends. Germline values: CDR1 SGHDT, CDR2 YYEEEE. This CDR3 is CASRVADNEQFF. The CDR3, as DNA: TGTGCCAGCAGGGTAGCTGACAATGAGCAGTTCTTC.

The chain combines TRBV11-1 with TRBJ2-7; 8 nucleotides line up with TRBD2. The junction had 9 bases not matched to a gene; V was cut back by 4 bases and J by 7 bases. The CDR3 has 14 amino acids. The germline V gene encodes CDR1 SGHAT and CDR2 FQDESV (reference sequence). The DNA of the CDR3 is TGTGCCAGCAGCTGGTTTAGCGGGGCCGAGGAGCAGTACTTC. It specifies CASSWFSGAEEQYF. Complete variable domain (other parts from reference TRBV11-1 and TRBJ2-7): EAEVAQSPRYKITEKSQAVAFWCDPISGHATLYWYRQILGQGPELLVQFQDESVVDDSQLPKDRFSAERLKGVDSTLKIQPAELGDSAMYLCASSWFSGAEEQYFGPGTRLTVT.

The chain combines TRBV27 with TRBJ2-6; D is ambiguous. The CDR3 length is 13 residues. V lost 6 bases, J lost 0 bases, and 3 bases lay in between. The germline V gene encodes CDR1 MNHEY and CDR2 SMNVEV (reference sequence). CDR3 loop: CASRVSGANVLTF. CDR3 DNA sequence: TGTGCCAGCAGGGTCTCTGGGGCCAACGTCCTGACTTTC.

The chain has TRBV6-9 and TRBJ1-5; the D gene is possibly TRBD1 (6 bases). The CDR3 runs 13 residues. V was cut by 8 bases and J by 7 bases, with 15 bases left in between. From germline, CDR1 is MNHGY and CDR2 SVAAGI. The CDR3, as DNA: TGTGCCAGCTTAAGGACAGCGACGCAGCCCCAGCATTTT. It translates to CASLRTATQPQHF.

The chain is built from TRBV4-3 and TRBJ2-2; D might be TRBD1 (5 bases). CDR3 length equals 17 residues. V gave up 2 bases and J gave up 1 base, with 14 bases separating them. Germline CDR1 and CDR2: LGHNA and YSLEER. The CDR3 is CASSQPGKGQNTGELFF. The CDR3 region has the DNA TGCGCCAGCAGCCAACCAGGGAAGGGCCAGAACACCGGGGAGCTGTTTTTT.

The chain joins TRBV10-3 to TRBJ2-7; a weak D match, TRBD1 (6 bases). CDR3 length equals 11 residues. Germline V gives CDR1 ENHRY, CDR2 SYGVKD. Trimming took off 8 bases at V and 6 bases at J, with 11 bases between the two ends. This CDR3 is CAISTGAEQYF. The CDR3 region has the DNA TGTGCCATCTCGACAGGAGCCGAGCAGTACTTC.

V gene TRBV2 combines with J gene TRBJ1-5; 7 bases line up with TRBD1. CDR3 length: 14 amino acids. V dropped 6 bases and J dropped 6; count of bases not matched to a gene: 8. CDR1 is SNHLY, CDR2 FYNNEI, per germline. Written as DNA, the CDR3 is TGTGCCAGCAGGGGACAGTCCGTAACTCAGCCCCAGCATTTT. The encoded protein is CASRGQSVTQPQHF.

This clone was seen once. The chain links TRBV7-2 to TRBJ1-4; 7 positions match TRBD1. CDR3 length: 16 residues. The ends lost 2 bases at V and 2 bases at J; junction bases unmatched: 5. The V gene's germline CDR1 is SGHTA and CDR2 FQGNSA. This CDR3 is CASSLSWGQTNEKLFF. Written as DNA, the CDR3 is TGTGCCAGCAGCTTAAGTTGGGGACAGACTAATGAAAAACTGTTTTTT.

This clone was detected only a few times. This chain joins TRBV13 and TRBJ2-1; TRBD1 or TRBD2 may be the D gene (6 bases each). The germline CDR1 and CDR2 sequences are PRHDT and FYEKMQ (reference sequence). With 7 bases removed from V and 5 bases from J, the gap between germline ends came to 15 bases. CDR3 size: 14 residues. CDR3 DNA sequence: TGTGCCAGCACCCAAGAGGGGGGTAACAATGAGCAGTTCTTC. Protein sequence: CASTQEGGNNEQFF. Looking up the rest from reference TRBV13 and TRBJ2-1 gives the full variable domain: AAGVIQSPRHLIKEKRETATLKCYPIPRHDTVYWYQQGPGQDPQFLISFYEKMQSDKGSIPDRFSAQQFSDYHSELNMSSLELGDSALYFCASTQEGGNNEQFFGPGTRLTVL.

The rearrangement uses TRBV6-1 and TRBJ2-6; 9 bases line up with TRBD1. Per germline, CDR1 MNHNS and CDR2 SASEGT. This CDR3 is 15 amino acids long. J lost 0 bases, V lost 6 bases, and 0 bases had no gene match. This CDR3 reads CASRTGGSGANVLTF. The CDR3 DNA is TGTGCCAGCAGGACAGGGGGCTCTGGGGCCAACGTCCTGACTTTC.

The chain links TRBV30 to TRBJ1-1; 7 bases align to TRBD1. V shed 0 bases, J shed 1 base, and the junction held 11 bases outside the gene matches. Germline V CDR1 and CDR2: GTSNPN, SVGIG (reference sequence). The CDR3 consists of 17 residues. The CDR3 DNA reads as TGTGCCTGGAGTGTGAAAAGTATAAACAGGGGGAACACTGAAGCTTTCTTT. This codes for CAWSVKSINRGNTEAFF.

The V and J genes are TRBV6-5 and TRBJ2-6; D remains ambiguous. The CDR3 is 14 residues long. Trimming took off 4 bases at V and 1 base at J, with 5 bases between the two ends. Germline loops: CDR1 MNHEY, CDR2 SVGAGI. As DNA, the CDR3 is TGTGCCAGCAGTTTCGTGTCTGGGGCCAACGTCCTGACTTTC. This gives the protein CASSFVSGANVLTF.

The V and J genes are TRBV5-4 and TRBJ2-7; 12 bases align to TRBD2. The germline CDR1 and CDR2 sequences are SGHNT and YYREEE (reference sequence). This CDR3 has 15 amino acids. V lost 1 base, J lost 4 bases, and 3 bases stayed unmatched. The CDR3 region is CASSLRLAGAYEQYF. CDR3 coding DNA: TGTGCCAGCAGCTTGCGACTAGCGGGAGCATACGAGCAGTACTTC.